Reported below is one T cell receptor beta chain. These data belong to a study of blood T cell repertoires in COVID-19. Background on the study: PBMCs, B-cell-depleted T cells, or T cells were the source of the cDNA or gDNA that made up the material.

Germline lookup yields CDR1 SNHLY and CDR2 FYNNEI. V shed 7 bases and J 0 bases; nucleotides not matched to a gene: 7. The CDR3 totals 15 residues. Source study methods: Amplifying reference gene primers gave estimates of nucleated cell counts. Here immunoSEQ multiplex PCR was the method, and the copy in TCRdb shows in-frame clones only, minus some. For V, J and clone size, that table is used; D and trimming come from the DNA. The profile shows tens of thousands of clones, roughly 90% of them singletons. This TCR came from a human donor with active COVID-19. The donor label of this sample is uncertain. The chain links TRBV2 to TRBJ2-3; TRBD2 matches 7 bases. Sequenced material: peripheral blood. In DNA form, the CDR3 reads TGTGCCAGCACCCGGCGGGGGACTAGCACAGATACGCAGTATTTT. It encodes CASTRRGTSTDTQYF. Using reference TRBV2 and TRBJ2-3 for the parts outside the CDR3, the full variable domain is EPEVTQTPSHQVTQMGQEVILRCVPISNHLYFYWYRQILGQKVEFLVSFYNNEISEKSEIFDDQFSVERPDGSNFTLKIRSTKLEDSAMYFCASTRRGTSTDTQYFGPGTRLTVL.